This TCR beta chain was recorded in a study of cytomegalovirus exposure and HLA in healthy donors. Study background: Approximately 83 million unique TCRs from HLA-typed donors were held in an early data release.

Researchers ran the PCR with 60 Vbeta and 13 Jbeta primers. This table comes from immunoSEQ multiplex PCR, and its TCRdb copy is limited to in-frame clones, with some not included. Found here are 100,000 to 150,000 clones, roughly 80% of them singletons; the top ten hold 0.95% to 1.5%. CDR3 length: 12 amino acids. Looked up from germline, CDR1 is MNHEY and CDR2 is SVGAGI. V was pared by 7 bases and J by 5 bases, with 9 bases between. Details on this clone: Its antigen is not identified.

Study results and limitations: Later genetic work tied a missense DCLRE1C variant to beta-chain V and J trimming. The Asian-associated ancestry cluster reportedly had fewer N-insertions than the approximately 670-donor mean in a later analysis.

The chain is built from TRBV6-5 and TRBJ2-1; D unclear. The sequence derives from a girl aged 2-9 years in good health and CMV-seronegative. What was sequenced was PBMCs. The CDR3 spells CASNARDNEQFF. The CDR3 coding sequence is TGTGCCAGCAACGCCCGAGACAATGAGCAGTTCTTC.